This entry concerns a single T cell receptor beta chain. Germline assignment: CDR1 MGHRA and CDR2 YSYEKL. This CDR3 is built from 13 residues. Trimming removed 4 bases from V and 4 bases from J, with 10 bases in between. The data stem from a study of T cell responses to AZD1222 COVID-19 vaccine. TCRdb's table, derived via immunoSEQ multiplex PCR, lists solely in-frame clones and lacks some. The table records about 100,000 clones, about 85% of them present only once. This clonotype was obtained from an adult who received the AZD1222 COVID-19 vaccine. The chain is built from TRBV4-1 and TRBJ1-1; D gene ambiguous. The sequencing here drew on peripheral blood, taken 28 days after the second AZD1222 dose. The CDR3 sequence is CASSPPGFTEAFF. The CDR3 DNA is TGCGCCAGCAGCCCCCCGGGGTTCACTGAAGCTTTCTTT.